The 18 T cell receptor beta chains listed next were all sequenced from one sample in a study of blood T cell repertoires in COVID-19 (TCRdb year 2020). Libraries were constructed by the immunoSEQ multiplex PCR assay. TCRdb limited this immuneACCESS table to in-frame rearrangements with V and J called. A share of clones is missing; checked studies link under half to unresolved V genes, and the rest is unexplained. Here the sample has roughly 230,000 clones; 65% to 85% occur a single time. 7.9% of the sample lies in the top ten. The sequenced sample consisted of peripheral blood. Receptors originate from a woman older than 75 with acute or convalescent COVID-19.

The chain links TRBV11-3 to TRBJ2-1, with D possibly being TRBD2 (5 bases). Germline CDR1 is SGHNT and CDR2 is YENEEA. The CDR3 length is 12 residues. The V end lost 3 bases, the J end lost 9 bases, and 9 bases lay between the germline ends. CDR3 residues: CASSFSEGEQFF. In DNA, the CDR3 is TGTGCCAGCAGCTTTAGCGAGGGTGAGCAGTTCTTC.

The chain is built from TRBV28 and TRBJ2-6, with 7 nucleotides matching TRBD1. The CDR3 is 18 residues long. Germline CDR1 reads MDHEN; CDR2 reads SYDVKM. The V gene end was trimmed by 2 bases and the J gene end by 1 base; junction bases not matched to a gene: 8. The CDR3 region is CASSLGDSVTSGANVLTF. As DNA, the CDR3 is TGTGCCAGCAGTTTAGGGGACAGTGTGACGTCTGGGGCCAACGTCCTGACTTTC.

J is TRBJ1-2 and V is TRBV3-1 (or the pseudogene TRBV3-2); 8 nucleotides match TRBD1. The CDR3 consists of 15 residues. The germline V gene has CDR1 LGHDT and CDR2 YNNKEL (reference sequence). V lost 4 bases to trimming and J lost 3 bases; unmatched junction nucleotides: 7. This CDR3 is CASSRTGGPDYGYTF. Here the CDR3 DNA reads TGTGCCAGCAGCCGTACAGGGGGACCTGACTATGGCTACACCTTC.

The CDR3 here is CASRRTGVYEQYF. CDR3 bases: TGTGCCAGCAGGCGGACCGGGGTCTACGAGCAGTACTTC. The chain employs TRBV12-3 or TRBV12-4 and TRBJ2-7; tentatively, D is TRBD2 (5 bases). This CDR3 has 13 residues. V lost 6 bases and J 3 bases, leaving 12 bases between the germline ends.

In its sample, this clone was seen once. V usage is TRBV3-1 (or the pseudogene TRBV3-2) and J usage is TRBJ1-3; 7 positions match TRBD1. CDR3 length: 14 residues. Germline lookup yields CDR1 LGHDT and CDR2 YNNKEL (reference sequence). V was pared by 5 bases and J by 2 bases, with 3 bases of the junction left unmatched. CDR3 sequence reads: CASSDRVTGNTIYF. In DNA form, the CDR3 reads TGTGCCAGCAGCGACAGGGTTACTGGAAACACCATATATTTT.

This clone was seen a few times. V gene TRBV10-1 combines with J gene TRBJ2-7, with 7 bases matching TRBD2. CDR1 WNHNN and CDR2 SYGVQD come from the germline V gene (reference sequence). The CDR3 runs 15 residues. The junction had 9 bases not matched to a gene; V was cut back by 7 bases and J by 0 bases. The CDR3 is CASILGGRYSYEQYF. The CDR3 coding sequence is TGCGCCAGCATCCTGGGAGGGAGGTACTCCTACGAGCAGTACTTC.

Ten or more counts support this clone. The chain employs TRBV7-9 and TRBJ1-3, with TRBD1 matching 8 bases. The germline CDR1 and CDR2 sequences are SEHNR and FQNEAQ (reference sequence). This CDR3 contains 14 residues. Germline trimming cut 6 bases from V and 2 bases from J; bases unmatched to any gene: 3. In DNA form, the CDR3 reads TGTGCCAGCAGGCAACAGGGGGCTGGAAACACCATATATTTT. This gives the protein CASRQQGAGNTIYF. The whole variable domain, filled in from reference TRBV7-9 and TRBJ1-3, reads DTGVSQNPRHKITKRGQNVTFRCDPISEHNRLYWYRQTLGQGPEFLTYFQNEAQLEKSRLLSDRFSAERPKGSFSTLEIQRTEQGDSAMYLCASRQQGAGNTIYFGEGSWLTVV.

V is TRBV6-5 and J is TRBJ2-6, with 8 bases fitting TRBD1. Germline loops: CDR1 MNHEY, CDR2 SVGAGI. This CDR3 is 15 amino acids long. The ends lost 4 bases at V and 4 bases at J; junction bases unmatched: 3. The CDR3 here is CASSSGGTGANVLTF. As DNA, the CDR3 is TGTGCCAGCAGTTCAGGGGGCACAGGGGCCAACGTCCTGACTTTC.

The CDR3 loop is CASNAGLRETQYF. CDR3 nucleotide sequence: TGTGCCAGTAATGCAGGTCTTAGAGAGACCCAGTACTTC. V is TRBV19 and J is TRBJ2-5, with D uncertain. This CDR3 comprises 13 residues. CDR1 and CDR2 (germline): LNHDA, SQIVND (reference sequence). The V and J ends lost 7 bases and 4 bases respectively, with 13 bases between them.

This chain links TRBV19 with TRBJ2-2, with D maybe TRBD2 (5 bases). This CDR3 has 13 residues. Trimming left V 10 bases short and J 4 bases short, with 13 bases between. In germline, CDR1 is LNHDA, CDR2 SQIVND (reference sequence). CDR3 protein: CATTDYGTGELFF. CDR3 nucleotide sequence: TGTGCCACTACTGACTATGGCACCGGGGAGCTGTTTTTT.

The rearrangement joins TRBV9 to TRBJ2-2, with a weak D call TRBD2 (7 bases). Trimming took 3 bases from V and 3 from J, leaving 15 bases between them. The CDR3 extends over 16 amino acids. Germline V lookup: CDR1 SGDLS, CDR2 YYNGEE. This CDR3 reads CASSARGGRYTGELFF. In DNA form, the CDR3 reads TGTGCCAGCAGCGCCCGCGGGGGCCGATACACCGGGGAGCTGTTTTTT. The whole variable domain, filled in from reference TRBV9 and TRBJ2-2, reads DSGVTQTPKHLITATGQRVTLRCSPRSGDLSVYWYQQSLDQGLQFLIQYYNGEERAKGNILERFSAQQFPDLHSELNLSSLELGDSALYFCASSARGGRYTGELFFGEGSRLTVL.

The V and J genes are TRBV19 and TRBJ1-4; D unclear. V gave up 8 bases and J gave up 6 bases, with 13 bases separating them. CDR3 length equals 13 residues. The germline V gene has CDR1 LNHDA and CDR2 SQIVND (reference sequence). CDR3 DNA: TGTGCCAGTGGTCGGAGAGGGTATGAAAAACTGTTTTTT. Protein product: CASGRRGYEKLFF.

This CDR3 reads CASSIGTSGARYEQYF. CDR3 nucleotides: TGTGCCAGCAGTATCGGGACTAGCGGCGCCAGGTACGAGCAGTACTTC. The J gene is TRBJ2-7, the V gene TRBV27, with 11 bases aligning to TRBD2. Germline V lookup: CDR1 MNHEY, CDR2 SMNVEV (reference sequence). CDR3 length: 16 residues. The V and J ends lost 5 bases and 4 bases, in that order; junction bases with no gene match: 10.

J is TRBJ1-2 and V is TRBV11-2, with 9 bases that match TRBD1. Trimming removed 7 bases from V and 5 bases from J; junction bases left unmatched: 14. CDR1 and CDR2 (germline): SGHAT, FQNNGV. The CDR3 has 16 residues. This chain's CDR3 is CASNYLRRDRDYGYTF. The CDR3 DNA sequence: TGTGCCAGCAACTACCTACGCCGGGACAGGGATTATGGCTACACCTTC.

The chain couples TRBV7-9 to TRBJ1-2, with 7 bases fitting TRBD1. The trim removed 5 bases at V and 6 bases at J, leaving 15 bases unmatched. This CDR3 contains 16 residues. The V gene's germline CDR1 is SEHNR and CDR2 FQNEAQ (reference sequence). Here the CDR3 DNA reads TGTGCCAGCAGCCGAAGGGACAGCGGCTTCGGGGATGGCTACACCTTC. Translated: CASSRRDSGFGDGYTF.

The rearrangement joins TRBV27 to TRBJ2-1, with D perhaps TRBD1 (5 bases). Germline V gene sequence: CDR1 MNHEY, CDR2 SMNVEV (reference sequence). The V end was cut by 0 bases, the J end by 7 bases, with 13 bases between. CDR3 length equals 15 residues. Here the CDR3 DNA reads TGTGCCAGCAGTTTATCCCCAGGGCCCACGAATGAGCAGTTCTTC. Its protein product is CASSLSPGPTNEQFF.

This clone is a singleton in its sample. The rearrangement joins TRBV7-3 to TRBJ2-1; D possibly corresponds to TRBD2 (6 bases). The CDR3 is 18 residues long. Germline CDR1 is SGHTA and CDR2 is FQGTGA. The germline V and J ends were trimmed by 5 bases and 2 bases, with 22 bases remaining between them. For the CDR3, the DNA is TGTGCCAGCAGCCCGACGCTGGCGGACCTAGCGCCCTACAATGAGCAGTTCTTC. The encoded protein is CASSPTLADLAPYNEQFF.

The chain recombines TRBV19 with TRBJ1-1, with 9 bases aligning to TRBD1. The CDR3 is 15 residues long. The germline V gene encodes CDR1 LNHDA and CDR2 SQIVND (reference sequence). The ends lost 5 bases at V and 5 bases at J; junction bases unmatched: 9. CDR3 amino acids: CASSWPGQGWTEAFF. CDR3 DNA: TGTGCCAGTAGTTGGCCGGGACAGGGATGGACTGAAGCTTTCTTT.